What follows describes a single T cell receptor beta chain. Its matching antigen is unknown. This sample stems from a study of early T cells in non-severe SARS-CoV-2 infection. The overall study: It was bulk RNA from unsorted whole blood that was sequenced, and the chains were unpaired.

Researchers attached unique molecular identifiers to individual cDNA molecules. Each CDR3 protein is one row after TCRdb ran MiXCR on the 5' RACE reads. The repertoire holds tens of thousands of distinct CDR3 sequences, with roughly 18% as singletons. Study results and limitations: Private and CD4 specificities were missed by VDJdb matching, skewed to anti-spike CD8.

The TCR originated in an adult who was a healthcare worker with PCR-confirmed SARS-CoV-2 infection or an uninfected control (not recorded which). Specimen: whole blood, collected at baseline.

In DNA, the CDR3 is TGTGCCAGCACCCGGACAGGGGATCGGGGAAACACCATATATTTT. It translates to CASTRTGDRGNTIYF. The genes are TRBV27 and TRBJ1-3; 9 nucleotides agree with TRBD1. Germline CDR1 reads MNHEY; CDR2 reads SMNVEV (reference sequence). V gave up 7 bases and J gave up 4 bases; unmatched junction bases: 8. The CDR3 covers 15 residues.